What follows are 21 T cell receptor beta chains derived from one specimen sequenced in a study of CD8+ T cells in alopecia areata. Described treatment: oral pan-JAK inhibitor, 5-10 mg twice daily. Extraction of RNA preceded its reverse transcription into cDNA, which served as the sequencing template. Produced via immunoSEQ multiplex PCR; TCRdb's table is partial and in-frame only. The sample lists 150,000 or so clones; about 88% were seen once. The sequencing used CD8+ T cells sorted from blood, collected at week 4, from a patient treated with tofacitinib. These receptors came from a human donor with alopecia areata.

The chain uses TRBV4-1 and TRBJ2-5; no clear D gene. Germline V gene sequence: CDR1 MGHRA, CDR2 YSYEKL. Trimming took 0 bases from V and 3 from J, leaving 11 bases between them. This CDR3 is built from 15 residues. The CDR3 loop reads CASSQDNRPKETQYF. The DNA for the CDR3 is TGCGCCAGCAGCCAAGATAATCGACCAAAAGAGACCCAGTACTTC.

The rearrangement uses TRBV11-2 and TRBJ2-3; TRBD1 or TRBD2 may be the D gene (5 bases each). Trimming cost V 0 bases and J 0 bases, with 13 bases left between them. The germline CDR1 and CDR2 sequences are SGHAT and FQNNGV. The CDR3 loop spans 17 amino acids. The CDR3: CASSLDLWGGSTDTQYF. The CDR3 region has the DNA TGTGCCAGCAGCTTAGATCTGTGGGGCGGGAGCACAGATACGCAGTATTTT.

V gene TRBV7-2 combines with J gene TRBJ1-2; D gene ambiguous. V shed 1 base and J shed 2 bases, with 5 bases lying between them. Germline V CDR1 and CDR2: SGHTA, FQGNSA. This CDR3 contains 13 residues. CDR3 DNA sequence: TGTGCCAGCAGCTTAGAAGAGAACTATGGCTACACCTTC. Its protein product is CASSLEENYGYTF. Full variable domain (missing parts from reference TRBV7-2 and TRBJ1-2): GAGVSQSPSNKVTEKGKDVELRCDPISGHTALYWYRQSLGQGLEFLIYFQGNSAPDKSGLPSDRFSAERTGGSVSTLTIQRTQQEDSAVYLCASSLEENYGYTFGSGTRLTVV.

This rearrangement joins TRBV30 to TRBJ2-7; 11 bases map to TRBD1. The germline gives CDR1 GTSNPN, CDR2 SVGIG (reference sequence). This CDR3 has 12 residues. V lost 6 bases, J lost 3 bases, and 1 base stayed unmatched. This CDR3 reads CACGTGGYEQYF. The CDR3 DNA reads as TGTGCCTGCGGGACAGGGGGCTACGAGCAGTACTTC.

The chain uses TRBV25-1 and TRBJ2-7, with TRBD1 matching 7 bases. Germline CDR1 and CDR2: MGHDK and SYGVNS. The CDR3 runs 13 residues. The junction had 3 bases not matched to a gene; V was cut back by 2 bases and J by 5 bases. CDR3 in DNA: TGTGCCAGCAGTGAACTGGGACAGCACGAGCAGTACTTC. It is translated as CASSELGQHEQYF.

J is TRBJ1-1 and V is TRBV10-2; D might be TRBD1 (6 bases). Between the trimmed V and J ends, which lost 0 bases and 4 bases, there was a span of 9 bases. CDR3 length equals 14 residues. Germline V gene lookup returns CDR1 WSHSY and CDR2 SAAADI. DNA for the CDR3: TGCGCCAGCAGTGAGTCGATCAGGGGCACTGAAGCTTTCTTT. It encodes CASSESIRGTEAFF.

The chain has TRBV14 and TRBJ1-1; possibly TRBD1 for D (5 bases). Germline V CDR1 and CDR2: SGHDN, FVKESK. CDR3 length: 14 residues. Trimming took off 3 bases at V and 1 base at J, with 9 bases between the two ends. CDR3 in amino acids: CASSHYDRNTEAFF. CDR3 DNA: TGTGCCAGCAGCCATTACGACAGGAACACTGAAGCTTTCTTT.

This chain links TRBV19 with TRBJ2-2; D is unresolved. Germline assignment: CDR1 LNHDA and CDR2 SQIVND (reference sequence). V was cut by 3 bases and J by 9 bases, with 5 bases left in between. CDR3 length: 11 amino acids. The CDR3 DNA follows: TGTGCCAGTAGTATTGCCAGGGAGCTGTTTTTT. This encodes CASSIARELFF.

The V gene is TRBV5-4, the J gene TRBJ2-3; TRBD1 matches 9 bases. Losses at the gene ends were 4 bases for V and 3 bases for J; bases not matched to a gene: 9. The CDR3 has 16 residues. Germline lookup yields CDR1 SGHNT and CDR2 YYREEE (reference sequence). CDR3 DNA: TGTGCCAGCAGCCCGGGGGGACAGGGTTTGACAGATACGCAGTATTTT. As protein: CASSPGGQGLTDTQYF.

The V and J genes are TRBV4-2 and TRBJ2-2; D is possibly TRBD2 (5 bases). The CDR3 is made up of 13 amino acids. Per the germline V gene, CDR1 is LGHNA and CDR2 is YNFKEQ. V was pared by 4 bases and J by 8 bases, with 11 bases between. The CDR3 loop is CASSRGLGGELFF. The CDR3 DNA reads TGTGCCAGCAGCCGTGGACTGGGAGGGGAGCTGTTTTTT.

J is TRBJ2-7 and V is TRBV29-1, with D unclear. The length of the CDR3 is 13 residues. CDR1 SQVTM and CDR2 ANQGSEA come from the germline V gene. V shed 3 bases and J shed 0 bases, with 9 bases lying between them. The CDR3 loop reads CSVERPNSYEQYF. The CDR3 DNA is TGCAGCGTTGAGAGGCCGAACTCCTACGAGCAGTACTTC.

Here the CDR3 DNA reads TGTGCCAGCAGCTTAGCGTCGTTAGCTCCCCACGAGCAGTACTTC. Translating gives CASSLASLAPHEQYF. The genes are TRBV7-9 and TRBJ2-7; no definite D call. V was pared by 0 bases and J by 5 bases, with 14 bases between. This CDR3 contains 15 residues. Germline lookup yields CDR1 SEHNR and CDR2 FQNEAQ (reference sequence).

This rearrangement joins TRBV5-6 to TRBJ1-1, with D perhaps matching TRBD1 (5 bases). The CDR3 contains 11 residues. Germline V gives CDR1 SGHDT, CDR2 YYEEEE. V was pared by 7 bases and J by 6 bases, with 10 bases between. The CDR3 here is CASGARAEAFF. The CDR3 bases are TGTGCCAGCGGGGCGCGCGCTGAAGCTTTCTTT.

This sequence joins TRBV19 and TRBJ2-1, with a weak D call TRBD1 (6 bases). This CDR3 spans 17 amino acids. V lost 0 bases to trimming and J lost 5 bases, with 17 bases between them. Per germline, CDR1 LNHDA and CDR2 SQIVND (reference sequence). The CDR3 sequence: CASSIDSGTHSDNEQFF. The CDR3 DNA reads TGTGCCAGTAGTATAGACTCGGGGACACACAGCGACAATGAGCAGTTCTTC.

The rearrangement links TRBV6-1 to TRBJ1-3; D is undetermined. The CDR3 totals 16 residues. Germline V gives CDR1 MNHNS, CDR2 SASEGT. Between the trimmed V and J ends, which lost 3 bases and 4 bases, there was a span of 16 bases. The CDR3 is CASSDLAEEAGNTIYF. CDR3 DNA sequence: TGTGCCAGCAGTGACCTCGCAGAGGAGGCAGGAAACACCATATATTTT.

This chain joins TRBV4-2 and TRBJ2-1; the D gene is possibly TRBD2 (6 bases). V lost 5 bases and J lost 4, with 15 bases in between. Germline V gene lookup returns CDR1 LGHNA and CDR2 YNFKEQ. This CDR3 has 15 residues. The CDR3 DNA sequence: TGTGCCAGCAGCTCCCGGGACTTAACATACAATGAGCAGTTCTTC. This translates into CASSSRDLTYNEQFF.

CDR3 sequence (DNA): TGTGCCAGCAATGGGTCCCCGAACACCGGGGAGCTGTTTTTT. Amino acid sequence: CASNGSPNTGELFF. The rearrangement links TRBV6-5 to TRBJ2-2, with no clear D. CDR3 length equals 14 residues. Germline V CDR1 and CDR2: MNHEY, SVGAGI. Trimming took 7 bases from V and 0 from J, leaving 9 bases between them.

The rearrangement joins TRBV10-3 to TRBJ2-7; 9 bases align to TRBD1. Germline CDR1 and CDR2: ENHRY and SYGVKD. J lost 3 bases, V lost 6 bases, and 3 bases had no gene match. There are 13 residues in the CDR3. The CDR3 spells CAIRGTGLYEQYF. CDR3 nucleotide sequence: TGTGCCATCAGGGGGACAGGGCTCTACGAGCAGTACTTC.

The genes are TRBV5-1 and TRBJ2-6; unclear D gene. The CDR3 loop spans 14 amino acids. In germline, CDR1 is SGHRS, CDR2 YFSETQ. V was trimmed by 5 bases and J by 0 bases, leaving 6 bases between them. The CDR3 reads CASSWGSGANVLTF. Here the CDR3 DNA reads TGCGCCAGCAGTTGGGGCTCTGGGGCCAACGTCCTGACTTTC.

This chain uses TRBV6-1 with TRBJ2-7; possible D gene TRBD2, 6 bases. V shed 3 bases and J shed 2 bases, with 14 bases lying between them. The germline V gene has CDR1 MNHNS and CDR2 SASEGT. This CDR3 contains 15 residues. The CDR3 coding sequence is TGTGCCAGCAGTGAGGGATGGAGGGCACCCTACGAGCAGTACTTC. This gives the protein CASSEGWRAPYEQYF.

The rearrangement links TRBV5-4 to TRBJ2-3, with D possibly matching TRBD1 (5 bases). Germline CDR1 reads SGHNT; CDR2 reads YYREEE (reference sequence). The ends were cut back, 2 bases at V and 5 bases at J, with 15 bases in the middle. The CDR3 has 15 residues. CDR3 in DNA: TGTGCCAGCAGCTTAGCAGGGCCTCAACAAGATACGCAGTATTTT. Encoded protein: CASSLAGPQQDTQYF.